This TCR beta chain was sequenced for a study of blood T cell repertoires in COVID-19. Study as a whole: Acute and convalescent COVID-19 samples came from the United States, Italy and Spain. PBMCs, B-cell-depleted T cells, or T cells provided the cDNA or gDNA that made up the material.

Seattle-derived patients entered the study during active infection and were followed longitudinally. Per the authors' pipeline: Estimation of nucleated cell counts was performed using reference gene primer amplification. TCRdb's copy holds only in-frame clones and misses some; the assay was immunoSEQ multiplex PCR. V and J calls and clone size come straight from that table; D and trimming were deduced from the DNA. The repertoire holds roughly 68,000 clones, approximately 88% seen once, with roughly 43% in the top ten. CDR3 size: 15 residues. Germline V gene lookup returns CDR1 LNHDA and CDR2 SQIVND (reference sequence). Trimming cost V 7 bases and J 3 bases; bases outside gene matches: 6.

This chain links TRBV19 with TRBJ2-1; 10 positions match TRBD1. This sequence was found in a woman aged 60-75 years with COVID-19, enrolled during active disease. The sample consisted of peripheral blood. The CDR3 spells CASTKGQGFYNEQFF. CDR3 nucleotides: TGTGCCAGTACCAAGGGACAGGGGTTCTACAATGAGCAGTTCTTC. The full variable domain, in which reference TRBV19 and TRBJ2-1 provide the parts outside the CDR3, is DGGITQSPKYLFRKEGQNVTLSCEQNLNHDAMYWYRQDPGQGLRLIYYSQIVNDFQKGDIAEGYSVSREKKESFPLTVTSAQKNPTAFYLCASTKGQGFYNEQFFGPGTRLTVL.